These 31 T cell receptor beta chains were sequenced from one sample in a study of cytomegalovirus exposure and HLA in healthy donors. Both 60 Vbeta primers and 13 Jbeta primers went into the PCR. Generated by immunoSEQ multiplex PCR, the TCRdb table keeps only in-frame clones and is missing some. The sample carries 130,000 to 150,000 clones, just under 85% recorded once. Specimen: PBMCs. The receptors were sampled from an older woman in good health and CMV-seropositive.

The chain joins TRBV6-1 to TRBJ2-1; D gene unclear. The length of the CDR3 is 14 residues. The ends were cut back, 7 bases at V and 1 base at J, with 11 bases in the middle. Germline V lookup: CDR1 MNHNS, CDR2 SASEGT. Here the CDR3 DNA reads TGTGCCAGCACCCAGCGCCGATCCTACAATGAGCAGTTCTTC. This encodes CASTQRRSYNEQFF.

The CDR3 coding sequence is TGTGCCAGAAGCTTGCTAGCGGAAGACAATGAGCAGTTCTTC. It translates to CARSLLAEDNEQFF. V and J are TRBV5-3 and TRBJ2-1; 7 bases fit TRBD2. TRBV5-3 carries the ORF label, with uncertain function. This CDR3 has 14 residues. Trimming cost V 1 base and J 5 bases; bases outside gene matches: 3.

This clone was seen a single time. The CDR3 reads CASSLRTGLAETQYF. For the CDR3, the DNA is TGTGCCAGCAGCCTAAGGACAGGTTTGGCGGAGACCCAGTACTTC. The chain recombines TRBV7-2 with TRBJ2-5; the match to TRBD1 covers 7 bases. CDR3 length: 15 residues. The ends lost 5 bases at V and 5 bases at J; junction bases unmatched: 11. Germline loops: CDR1 SGHTA, CDR2 FQGNSA. The complete variable domain, with remaining parts taken from reference TRBV7-2 and TRBJ2-5, reads GAGVSQSPSNKVTEKGKDVELRCDPISGHTALYWYRQSLGQGLEFLIYFQGNSAPDKSGLPSDRFSAERTGGSVSTLTIQRTQQEDSAVYLCASSLRTGLAETQYFGPGTRLLVL.

In this sample, this clone turned up once. V is TRBV28 and J is TRBJ2-6, with 7 nucleotides matching TRBD1. The CDR3 is 15 residues long. CDR1 and CDR2 from the germline V gene are MDHEN and SYDVKM. J was trimmed by 2 bases and V by 5 bases; bases with no gene match: 3. In DNA, the CDR3 is TGTGCCAGCAGTACCGGGACAGCTGGGGCCAACGTCCTGACTTTC. As protein: CASSTGTAGANVLTF.

This clone was detected only a few times. This rearrangement joins TRBV28 to TRBJ2-1; 9 positions match TRBD2. CDR1 and CDR2 (germline): MDHEN, SYDVKM. V gave up 6 bases and J gave up 13 bases; unmatched junction bases: 16. The CDR3 consists of 15 residues. The DNA of the CDR3 is TGTGCCAGCAGACCAGCGGGGGGAGGCAAAGGGGGACAGTTCTTC. Translating gives CASRPAGGGKGGQFF.

The genes are TRBV6-5 and TRBJ2-1; 9 nucleotides align to TRBD2. The germline V gene has CDR1 MNHEY and CDR2 SVGAGI. V was clipped by 4 bases and J by 3 bases; unmatched bases: 4. The CDR3 runs 15 residues. The CDR3 sequence is CASSFKREDYNEQFF. The CDR3, as DNA: TGTGCCAGCAGTTTCAAGCGGGAGGACTACAATGAGCAGTTCTTC.

This clone was observed once. The chain uses TRBV19 and TRBJ2-2; D may be TRBD2 (5 bases). With 6 bases removed from V and 0 bases from J, the gap between germline ends came to 5 bases. From germline, CDR1 is LNHDA and CDR2 SQIVND (reference sequence). CDR3 size: 13 residues. DNA of the CDR3: TGTGCCAGTAGCGGGGCGAACACCGGGGAGCTGTTTTTT. Amino acids: CASSGANTGELFF.

The chain uses TRBV6-1 and TRBJ1-6; D gene unclear. The CDR3 runs to 13 residues. Trimming shortened V by 8 bases and J by 8 bases, and 13 bases separated the two germline ends. CDR1 is MNHNS, CDR2 SASEGT, per germline. The CDR3 DNA follows: TGTGCCAGCCAATTCGACATCTATTCACCCCTCCACTTT. Its translation is CASQFDIYSPLHF.

The V and J genes are TRBV18 and TRBJ2-1, with a tentative D call TRBD2 (5 bases). This CDR3 has 13 residues. From germline, CDR1 is KGHSH and CDR2 LQKENI. Trimming took off 5 bases at V and 5 bases at J, with 10 bases between the two ends. The CDR3 sequence is CASSRTADNEQFF. CDR3 bases: TGTGCCAGCTCAAGGACTGCCGACAATGAGCAGTTCTTC. The whole variable domain, remainder taken from reference TRBV18 and TRBJ2-1, is NAGVMQNPRHLVRRRGQEARLRCSPMKGHSHVYWYRQLPEEGLKFMVYLQKENIIDESGMPKERFSAEFPKEGPSILRIQQVVRGDSAAYFCASSRTADNEQFFGPGTRLTVL.

This CDR3 reads CASSFGGTGNQPQHF. CDR3 in DNA: TGTGCCAGCAGCTTCGGAGGGACGGGCAATCAGCCCCAGCATTTT. This chain joins TRBV7-9 and TRBJ1-5, with D perhaps TRBD1 (5 bases). Germline assignment: CDR1 SEHNR and CDR2 FQNEAQ (reference sequence). CDR3 size: 15 residues. Between the trimmed V and J ends, which lost 3 bases and 2 bases, there was a span of 11 bases.

The chain carries TRBV5-6 and TRBJ1-4; 9 positions match TRBD1. The V segment lost 4 bases and the J segment 2 bases; nucleotides outside the gene matches: 3. Germline CDR1 SGHDT, CDR2 YYEEEE. The CDR3 has 15 residues. CDR3 bases: TGTGCCAGCAGCACCGGGACAGGGACTAATGAAAAACTGTTTTTT. This codes for CASSTGTGTNEKLFF. The entire variable domain, with the rest obtained from reference TRBV5-6 and TRBJ1-4, is as follows: DAGVTQSPTHLIKTRGQQVTLRCSPKSGHDTVSWYQQALGQGPQFIFQYYEEEERQRGNFPDRFSGHQFPNYSSELNVNALLLGDSALYLCASSTGTGTNEKLFFGSGTQLSVL.

This rearrangement joins TRBV6-5 to TRBJ2-3, with 11 bases that match TRBD2. V gave up 6 bases and J gave up 6 bases; unmatched junction bases: 5. The CDR3 contains 14 residues. Per germline, CDR1 MNHEY and CDR2 SVGAGI. This CDR3 is CASRAGLAADTQYF. CDR3 bases: TGTGCCAGCAGAGCGGGACTAGCGGCTGATACGCAGTATTTT.

For the CDR3, the DNA is TGCAGCGTTGAACGGATACAGTACGGGGAGCTGTTTTTT. Protein sequence: CSVERIQYGELFF. V and J are TRBV29-1 and TRBJ2-2; no clear D. Germline CDR1 and CDR2: SQVTM and ANQGSEA. The length of the CDR3 is 13 residues. Trimming took 2 bases from V and 7 from J, leaving 11 bases between them.

The chain combines TRBV4-1 with TRBJ2-4; D call uncertain. With 1 base removed from V and 0 bases from J, the gap between germline ends came to 7 bases. The CDR3 runs 15 residues. Germline CDR1 reads MGHRA; CDR2 reads YSYEKL. The CDR3: CASSQAPGAKNIQYF. The CDR3 DNA sequence: TGCGCCAGCAGCCAAGCACCGGGAGCCAAAAACATTCAGTACTTC.

The chain couples TRBV5-1 to TRBJ1-4, with TRBD1 identical over 7 bases. J gave up 8 bases and V 0 bases, and 7 bases lay outside the gene matches. Germline loops: CDR1 SGHRS, CDR2 YFSETQ. The CDR3 covers 15 residues. The CDR3, as DNA: TGCGCCAGCAGCTTGGAAACAGGGGTGGGAGAAAAACTGTTTTTT. Protein: CASSLETGVGEKLFF.

This clone has a single count. Distinct nucleotide sequences in the sample also encode this CDR3. The chain has TRBV29-1 and TRBJ2-7, with 7 bases matching TRBD1. Per germline, CDR1 SQVTM and CDR2 ANQGSEA. This CDR3 is 11 amino acids long. Trimming cost V 7 bases and J 3 bases; bases outside gene matches: 3. The CDR3 DNA follows: TGCAGCGGTGGGGACAGCTACGAGCAGTACTTC. This gives the protein CSGGDSYEQYF.

The chain has TRBV6-6 and TRBJ1-1; D perhaps matches TRBD1 (5 bases). The CDR3 contains 15 residues. Germline V lookup: CDR1 MNHNY, CDR2 SVGAGI (reference sequence). Between the trimmed V and J ends, which lost 0 bases and 5 bases, there was a span of 13 bases. CDR3 sequence reads: CASSYSAGQGTEAFF. CDR3 DNA sequence: TGTGCCAGCAGTTACTCAGCAGGGCAAGGGACTGAAGCTTTCTTT.

This clone appeared once. At one boundary the junction diverges from the germline segment, which might be a read error. This chain joins TRBV7-7 and TRBJ2-3; weak D call: TRBD1 (5 bases). The germline V gene encodes CDR1 SSHAT and CDR2 FNYEAQ (reference sequence). CDR3 length equals 14 residues. DNA of the CDR3: TGTGCTAGCAGCTTAGGGGCAGGCACAGATACGCAGTATTTT. Its protein product is CASSLGAGTDTQYF.

This clone was seen a handful of times. The chain employs TRBV5-5 and TRBJ1-1; no clear D gene. CDR1 and CDR2 (germline): SGHKS, YYEKEE (reference sequence). Trimming took 0 bases from V and 0 from J, leaving 6 bases between them. CDR3 length: 14 amino acids. The CDR3 DNA reads as TGTGCCAGCAGCTTGGTGAGGGTGAACACTGAAGCTTTCTTT. Its translation: CASSLVRVNTEAFF. The full variable domain, completed using reference TRBV5-5 and TRBJ1-1, is DAGVTQSPTHLIKTRGQQVTLRCSPISGHKSVSWYQQVLGQGPQFIFQYYEKEERGRGNFPDRFSARQFPNYSSELNVNALLLGDSALYLCASSLVRVNTEAFFGQGTRLTVV.

The rearrangement uses TRBV16 and TRBJ1-1, with 7 bases identical to TRBD1. This CDR3 spans 13 amino acids. V gave up 6 bases and J gave up 2 bases; unmatched junction bases: 3. Germline-derived CDR1 and CDR2 are KGHSY and FQNENV. The CDR3 DNA reads TGTGCCAGCAGAGGGGGCAGCAACACTGAAGCTTTCTTT. This codes for CASRGGSNTEAFF.

The rearrangement joins TRBV28 to TRBJ2-2, with TRBD1 identical over 7 bases. V was clipped by 5 bases and J by 4 bases; unmatched bases: 7. Per germline, CDR1 MDHEN and CDR2 SYDVKM. The CDR3 is 15 amino acids. The CDR3, as DNA: TGTGCCAGCAGTCCAGGGGGAGTAGGCACCGGGGAGCTGTTTTTT. This encodes CASSPGGVGTGELFF.

The chain joins TRBV7-9 to TRBJ1-5; 7 bases agree with TRBD1. The CDR3 sequence is 15 residues long. Losses at the gene ends were 1 base for V and 4 bases for J; bases not matched to a gene: 4. Per the germline V gene, CDR1 is SEHNR and CDR2 is FQNEAQ (reference sequence). The chain's CDR3 is CASSLDQGVNQPQHF. The CDR3 region has the DNA TGTGCCAGCAGCTTAGACCAGGGGGTAAATCAGCCCCAGCATTTT.

The V gene is TRBV28, the J gene TRBJ2-3; TRBD2 aligns across 10 bases. CDR3 length: 13 amino acids. V gave up 6 bases and J gave up 6 bases; unmatched junction bases: 3. The germline gives CDR1 MDHEN, CDR2 SYDVKM. CDR3 DNA: TGTGCCAGCAGCCCTAGCGGGAGTGATACGCAGTATTTT. Protein sequence: CASSPSGSDTQYF.

The chain carries TRBV5-1 and TRBJ2-7, with D maybe TRBD1 (5 bases). Germline CDR1 is SGHRS and CDR2 is YFSETQ. The length of the CDR3 is 17 residues. V gave up 0 bases and J gave up 6 bases, with 22 bases separating them. DNA of the CDR3: TGCGCCAGCAGCTTGGGGGGAAGGGGCAGGTTGCTCGGCGAGCAGTACTTC. Its translation: CASSLGGRGRLLGEQYF.

The CDR3 DNA reads as TGCGCCAGCAGCTTGTACGGGTACGAGCAGTACTTC. It is translated as CASSLYGYEQYF. The genes are TRBV5-1 and TRBJ2-7, with unresolved D. Germline CDR1 is SGHRS and CDR2 is YFSETQ. V was trimmed by 1 base and J by 4 bases, leaving 6 bases between them. CDR3 length equals 12 residues.

This chain links TRBV10-3 with TRBJ1-2; 11 nucleotides align to TRBD1. Trimming cost V 2 bases and J 4 bases; bases outside gene matches: 3. Germline lookup yields CDR1 ENHRY and CDR2 SYGVKD. The CDR3 length is 15 residues. The CDR3 is CAISERGQGGYGYTF. The CDR3 DNA reads TGTGCCATCAGTGAGAGGGGACAGGGGGGCTATGGCTACACCTTC.

The chain carries TRBV28 and TRBJ2-7; D gene uncertain. This CDR3 region has 16 residues. The germline CDR1 and CDR2 sequences are MDHEN and SYDVKM. Trimming removed 4 bases from V and 6 bases from J, with 22 bases in between. The CDR3 is CASSSAAGLTRPEQYF. The CDR3 DNA reads TGTGCCAGCAGTTCCGCAGCCGGGTTGACCAGACCCGAGCAGTACTTC. Full variable domain (rest looked up from reference TRBV28 and TRBJ2-7): DVKVTQSSRYLVKRTGEKVFLECVQDMDHENMFWYRQDPGLGLRLIYFSYDVKMKEKGDIPEGYSVSREKKERFSLILESASTNQTSMYLCASSSAAGLTRPEQYFGPGTRLTVT.

Only one count was recorded for this clone. The chain has TRBV4-1 and TRBJ1-1, with D unclear. This CDR3 has 15 residues. V lost 7 bases and J lost 3, with 18 bases in between. The germline gives CDR1 MGHRA, CDR2 YSYEKL. The CDR3 nucleotides read TGCGCCAGCACCGTCCTTGGGAGCGGGTACACTGAAGCTTTCTTT. It encodes CASTVLGSGYTEAFF.

This chain joins TRBV18 and TRBJ2-7; D is possibly TRBD2 (6 bases). CDR1 and CDR2 from the germline V gene are KGHSH and LQKENI. Trimming shortened V by 2 bases and J by 4 bases, and 12 bases separated the two germline ends. The CDR3 is made up of 14 amino acids. The CDR3: CASSPNGRPYEQYF. In nucleotides, the CDR3 is TGTGCCAGCTCACCAAACGGGAGACCATACGAGCAGTACTTC.

The chain uses TRBV7-9 and TRBJ2-4; TRBD2 aligns across 12 bases. Germline CDR1 and CDR2: SEHNR and FQNEAQ (reference sequence). This CDR3 contains 17 residues. The trim removed 5 bases at V and 4 bases at J, leaving 9 bases unmatched. CDR3 residues: CASSREITSGRKNIQYF. For the CDR3, the DNA is TGTGCCAGCAGCAGAGAGATCACTAGCGGGAGGAAAAACATTCAGTACTTC.

This clone came up once. The J gene is TRBJ1-6, the V gene TRBV9, with D maybe TRBD1 (6 bases). The CDR3 sequence is 15 residues long. V lost 4 bases and J 8 bases, leaving 16 bases between the germline ends. Germline V lookup: CDR1 SGDLS, CDR2 YYNGEE. This chain's CDR3 is CASSITGYADSPLHF. CDR3 DNA sequence: TGTGCCAGCAGCATAACAGGGTACGCGGATTCACCCCTCCACTTT.